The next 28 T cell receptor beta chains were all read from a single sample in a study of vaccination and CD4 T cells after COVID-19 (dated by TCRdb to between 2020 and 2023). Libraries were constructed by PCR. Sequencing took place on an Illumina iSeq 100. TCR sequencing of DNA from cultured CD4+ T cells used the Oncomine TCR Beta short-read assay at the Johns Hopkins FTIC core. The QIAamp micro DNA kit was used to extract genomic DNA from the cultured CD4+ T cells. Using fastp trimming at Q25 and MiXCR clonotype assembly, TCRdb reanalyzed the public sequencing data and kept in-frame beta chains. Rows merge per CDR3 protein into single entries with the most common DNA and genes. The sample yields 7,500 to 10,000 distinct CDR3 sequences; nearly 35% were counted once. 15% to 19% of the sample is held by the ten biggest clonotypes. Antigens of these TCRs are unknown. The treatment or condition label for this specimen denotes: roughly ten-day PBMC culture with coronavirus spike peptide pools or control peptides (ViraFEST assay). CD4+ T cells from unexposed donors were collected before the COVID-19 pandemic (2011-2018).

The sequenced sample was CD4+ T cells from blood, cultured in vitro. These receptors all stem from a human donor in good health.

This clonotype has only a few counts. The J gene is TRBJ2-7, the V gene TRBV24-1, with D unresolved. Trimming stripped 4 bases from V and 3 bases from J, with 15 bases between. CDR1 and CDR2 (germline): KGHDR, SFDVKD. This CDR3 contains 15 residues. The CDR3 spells CATSDSSLGFYEQYF. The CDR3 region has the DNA TGTGCCACCAGTGACTCCTCATTGGGTTTCTACGAGCAGTACTTC.

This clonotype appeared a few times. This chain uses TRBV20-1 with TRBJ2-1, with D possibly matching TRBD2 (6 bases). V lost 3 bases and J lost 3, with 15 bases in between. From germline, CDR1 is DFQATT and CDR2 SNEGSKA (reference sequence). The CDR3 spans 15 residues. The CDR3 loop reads CSASGLDYFYNEQFF. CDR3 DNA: TGCAGTGCTAGTGGTCTGGACTACTTCTACAATGAGCAGTTCTTC.

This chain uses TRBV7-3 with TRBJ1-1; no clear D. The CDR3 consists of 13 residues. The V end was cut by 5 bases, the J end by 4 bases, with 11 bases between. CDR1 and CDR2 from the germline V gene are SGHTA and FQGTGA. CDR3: CASSKAGSTEAFF. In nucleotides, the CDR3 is TGTGCCAGCAGCAAAGCCGGGAGCACTGAAGCTTTCTTT.

As DNA, the CDR3 is TGTGCCAGCAGCTTAGCGATGAAAACCAGCGGGGAGCTGTTTTTT. Translating it yields CASSLAMKTSGELFF. This sequence joins TRBV7-9 and TRBJ2-2; D is unresolved. CDR3 length: 15 amino acids. V lost 0 bases to trimming and J lost 7 bases, with 12 bases between them. The germline CDR1 and CDR2 sequences are SEHNR and FQNEAQ (reference sequence).

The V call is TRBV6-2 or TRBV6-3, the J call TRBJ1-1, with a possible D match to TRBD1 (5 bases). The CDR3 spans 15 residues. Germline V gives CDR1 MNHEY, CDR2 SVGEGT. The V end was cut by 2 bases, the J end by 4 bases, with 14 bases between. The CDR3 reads CASSYVVGESTEAFF. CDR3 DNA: TGTGCCAGCAGTTACGTGGTAGGGGAGAGCACTGAAGCTTTCTTT.

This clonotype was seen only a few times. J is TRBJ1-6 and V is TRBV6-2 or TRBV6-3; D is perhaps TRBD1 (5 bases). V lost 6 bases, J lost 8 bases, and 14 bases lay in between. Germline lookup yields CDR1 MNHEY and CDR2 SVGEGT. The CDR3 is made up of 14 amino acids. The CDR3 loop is CASRPQAVHSPLHF. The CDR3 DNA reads TGTGCCAGCAGACCACAGGCAGTTCATTCACCCCTCCACTTT.

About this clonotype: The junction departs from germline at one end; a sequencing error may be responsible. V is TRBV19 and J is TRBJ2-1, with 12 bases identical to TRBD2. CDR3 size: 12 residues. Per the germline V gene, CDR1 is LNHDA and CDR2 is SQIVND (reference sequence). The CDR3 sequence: CATSGRISEQFF. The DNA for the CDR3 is TGCGCCACTAGCGGGAGGATTAGTGAGCAGTTCTTC.

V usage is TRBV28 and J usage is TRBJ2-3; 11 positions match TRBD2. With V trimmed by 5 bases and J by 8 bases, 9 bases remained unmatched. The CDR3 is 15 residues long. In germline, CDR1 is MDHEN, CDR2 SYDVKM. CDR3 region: CASSMIGTSGSTQYF. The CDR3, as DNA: TGTGCCAGCAGTATGATAGGGACTAGCGGTTCTACGCAGTATTTT.

The CDR3: CASRAGQGRYGYTF. CDR3 bases: TGTGCCAGCAGGGCGGGACAGGGGCGGTATGGCTACACCTTC. The chain joins TRBV6-1 to TRBJ1-2, with 10 bases lining up with TRBD1. The CDR3 runs to 14 residues. CDR1 is MNHNS, CDR2 SASEGT, per germline. After removal of 6 bases from V and 5 bases from J, the junction contained 6 bases not matched to a gene.

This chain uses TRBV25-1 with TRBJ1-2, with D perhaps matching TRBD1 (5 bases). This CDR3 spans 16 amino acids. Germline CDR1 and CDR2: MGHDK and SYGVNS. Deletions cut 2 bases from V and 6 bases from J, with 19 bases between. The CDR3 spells CASSEPPGRGANGYTF. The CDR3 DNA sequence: TGTGCCAGCAGTGAACCCCCCGGGCGAGGGGCAAATGGCTACACCTTC.

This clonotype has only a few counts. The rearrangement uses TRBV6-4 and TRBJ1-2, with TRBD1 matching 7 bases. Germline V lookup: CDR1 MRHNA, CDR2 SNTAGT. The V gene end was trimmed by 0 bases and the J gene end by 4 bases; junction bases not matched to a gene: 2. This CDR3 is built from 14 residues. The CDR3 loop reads CASSDSAGGYGYTF. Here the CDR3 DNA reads TGTGCCAGCAGTGACTCTGCAGGGGGCTATGGCTACACCTTC.

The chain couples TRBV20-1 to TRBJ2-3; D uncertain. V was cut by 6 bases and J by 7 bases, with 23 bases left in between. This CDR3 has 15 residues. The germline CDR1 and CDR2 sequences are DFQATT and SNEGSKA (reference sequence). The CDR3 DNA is TGCAGTGCCAGACGGGCGGACGGTTTGGGAAATACGCAGTATTTT. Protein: CSARRADGLGNTQYF.

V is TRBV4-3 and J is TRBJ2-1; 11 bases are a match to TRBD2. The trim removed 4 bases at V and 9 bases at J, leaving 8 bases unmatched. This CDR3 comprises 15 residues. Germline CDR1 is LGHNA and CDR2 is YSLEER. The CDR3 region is CASSLGLAEVGEQFF. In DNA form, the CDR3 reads TGCGCCAGCAGCCTGGGACTAGCGGAAGTGGGTGAGCAGTTCTTC.

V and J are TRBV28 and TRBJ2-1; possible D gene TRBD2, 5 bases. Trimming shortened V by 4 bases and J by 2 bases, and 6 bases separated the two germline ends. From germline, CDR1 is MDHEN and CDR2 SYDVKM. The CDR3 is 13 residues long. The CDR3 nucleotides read TGTGCCAGCAGTTCCGGGGCCTACAATGAGCAGTTCTTC. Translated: CASSSGAYNEQFF.

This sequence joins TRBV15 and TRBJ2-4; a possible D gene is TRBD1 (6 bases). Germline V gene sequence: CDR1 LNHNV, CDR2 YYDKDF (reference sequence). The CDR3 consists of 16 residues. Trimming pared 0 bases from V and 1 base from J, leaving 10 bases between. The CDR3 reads CATSRDQGLAKNIQYF. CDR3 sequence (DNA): TGTGCCACCAGCAGAGATCAGGGGCTCGCCAAAAACATTCAGTACTTC.

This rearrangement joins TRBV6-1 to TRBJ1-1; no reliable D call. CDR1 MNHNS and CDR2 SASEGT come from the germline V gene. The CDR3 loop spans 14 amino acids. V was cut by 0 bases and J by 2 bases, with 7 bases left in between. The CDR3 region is CASSEARLNTEAFF. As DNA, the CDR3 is TGTGCCAGCAGTGAAGCTCGTTTAAACACTGAAGCTTTCTTT.

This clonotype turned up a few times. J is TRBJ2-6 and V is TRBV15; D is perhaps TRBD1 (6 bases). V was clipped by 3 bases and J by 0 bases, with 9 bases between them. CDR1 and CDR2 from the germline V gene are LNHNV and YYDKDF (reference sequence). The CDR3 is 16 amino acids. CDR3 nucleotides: TGTGCCACCAGCAGGGGACACCTCTCTGGGGCCAACGTCCTGACTTTC. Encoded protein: CATSRGHLSGANVLTF.

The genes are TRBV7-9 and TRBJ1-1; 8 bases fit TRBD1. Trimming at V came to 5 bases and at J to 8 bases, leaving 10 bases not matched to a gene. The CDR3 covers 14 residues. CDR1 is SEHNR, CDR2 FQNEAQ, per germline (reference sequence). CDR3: CASSLLRRQGEAFF. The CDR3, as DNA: TGTGCCAGCAGCCTGCTCCGTCGACAGGGGGAAGCTTTCTTT.

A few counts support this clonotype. CDR3 nucleotide sequence: TGCAGTGCTACCGGGACTAGCGGGGACGCCTACGAGCAGTACTTC. Residues: CSATGTSGDAYEQYF. The rearrangement joins TRBV20-1 to TRBJ2-7; TRBD2 matches at 13 bases. The J segment lost 2 bases and the V segment lost 4 bases, leaving 5 bases of the junction unmatched. This CDR3 spans 15 amino acids. From germline, CDR1 is DFQATT and CDR2 SNEGSKA (reference sequence).

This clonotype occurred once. The CDR3 protein is CASSLKGTPEAFF. The CDR3 DNA reads as TGTGCCAGCAGCTTGAAGGGGACCCCTGAAGCTTTCTTT. V gene TRBV5-4 combines with J gene TRBJ1-1, with D possibly matching TRBD1 (5 bases). Germline CDR1 is SGHNT and CDR2 is YYREEE (reference sequence). This CDR3 has 13 residues. Trimming took off 1 base at V and 6 bases at J, with 10 bases between the two ends.

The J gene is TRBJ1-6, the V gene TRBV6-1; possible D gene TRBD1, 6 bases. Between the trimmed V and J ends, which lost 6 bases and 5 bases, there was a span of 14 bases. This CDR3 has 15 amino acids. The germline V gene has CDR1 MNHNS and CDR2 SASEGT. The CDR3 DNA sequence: TGTGCCAGCAGCCGCCTGGACAGCAATAATTCACCCCTCCACTTT. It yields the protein CASSRLDSNNSPLHF.

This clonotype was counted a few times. In DNA form, the CDR3 reads TGTGCCAGCAGCCCCCGGGATACGCAGTATTTT. Translating gives CASSPRDTQYF. The genes are TRBV12-3 or TRBV12-4 and TRBJ2-3; D gene uncertain. The CDR3 spans 11 residues. V lost 6 bases and J lost 6, with 7 bases in between.

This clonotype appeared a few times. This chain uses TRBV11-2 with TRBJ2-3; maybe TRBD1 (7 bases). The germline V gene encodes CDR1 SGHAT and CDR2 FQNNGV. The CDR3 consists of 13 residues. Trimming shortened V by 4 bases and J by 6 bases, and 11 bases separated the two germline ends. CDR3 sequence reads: CASSSTGRDTQYF. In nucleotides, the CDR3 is TGTGCCAGCAGCTCGACAGGGAGGGATACGCAGTATTTT.

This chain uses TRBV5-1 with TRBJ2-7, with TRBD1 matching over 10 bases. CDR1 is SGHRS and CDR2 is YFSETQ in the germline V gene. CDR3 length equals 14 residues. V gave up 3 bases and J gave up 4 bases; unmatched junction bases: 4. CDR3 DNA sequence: TGCGCCAGCAGCTGGACAGGGGGAGAGTACGAGCAGTACTTC. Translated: CASSWTGGEYEQYF.

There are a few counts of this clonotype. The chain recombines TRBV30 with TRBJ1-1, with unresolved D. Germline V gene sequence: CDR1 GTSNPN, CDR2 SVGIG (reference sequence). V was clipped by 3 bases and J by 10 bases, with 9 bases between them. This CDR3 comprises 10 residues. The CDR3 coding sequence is TGTGCCTGGAGGACGACGGTAGCTTTCTTT. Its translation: CAWRTTVAFF.

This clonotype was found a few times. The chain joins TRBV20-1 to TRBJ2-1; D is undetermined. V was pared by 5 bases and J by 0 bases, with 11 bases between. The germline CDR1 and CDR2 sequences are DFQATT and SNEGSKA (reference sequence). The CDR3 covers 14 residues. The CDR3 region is CSAWGPSSYNEQFF. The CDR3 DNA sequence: TGCAGTGCTTGGGGTCCGAGCTCCTACAATGAGCAGTTCTTC.

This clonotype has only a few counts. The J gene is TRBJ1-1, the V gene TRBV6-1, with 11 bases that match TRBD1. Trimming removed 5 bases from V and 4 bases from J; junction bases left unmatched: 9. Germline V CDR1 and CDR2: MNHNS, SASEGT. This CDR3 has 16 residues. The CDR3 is CASSPGVGTGGTEAFF. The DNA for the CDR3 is TGTGCCAGCAGTCCGGGGGTGGGGACAGGGGGCACTGAAGCTTTCTTT.

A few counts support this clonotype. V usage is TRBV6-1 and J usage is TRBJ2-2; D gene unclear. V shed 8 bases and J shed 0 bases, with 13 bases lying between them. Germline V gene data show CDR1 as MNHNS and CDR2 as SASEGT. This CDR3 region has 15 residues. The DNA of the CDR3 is TGTGCCAGCGGGTTCAGTCCGACGAACACCGGGGAGCTGTTTTTT. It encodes CASGFSPTNTGELFF.